The source of this T cell receptor (beta chain) is a study of regulatory T cells in long-lasting Graves disease. CDR3-region Arm-PCR and iRepertoire HTBI primers produced the TCR beta libraries. Original processing notes: Identified segments across samples numbered some 62 TRBV and approximately 13 TRBJ. Each CDR3 protein gets one entry after TCRdb re-called the multiplex PCR reads with MiXCR. The V and J calls, along with clone size, are taken from TCRdb and not from the paper's own processing. The table includes roughly 450,000 distinct CDR3 sequences, around 20% detected once. The V gene lost 2 bases and the J gene lost 0 bases, with 14 bases spanning the gap. CDR1 and CDR2 (germline): SGHTA, FQGTGA. This CDR3 is 18 amino acids long. Time point indicated: persistent/refractory GD, antithyroid drugs over 5 years with positive TRAb. Making the TCR library involved RNA that had been extracted from PBMCs.

Whole-study findings and limits: The persistent group shared 2,741 public clonotypes, more than the 950 to 1,000 shared by new patients. Preferential use of TRBV28, TRBJ1-2 and TRBJ2-5 was seen in persistent disease.

To note about this clonotype: Its antigen is currently unknown.

Source: peripheral blood mononuclear cells (PBMCs), taken when the disease was refractory, from a patient treated with antithyroid drugs. V usage is TRBV7-3 and J usage is TRBJ2-6, with a weak D call TRBD1 (5 bases). The TCR comes from a female donor with Graves disease. The DNA of the CDR3 is TGTGCCAGCAGCTTAGAATGGGGCGACCACTCTGGGGCCAACGTCCTGACTTTC. Its translation: CASSLEWGDHSGANVLTF.